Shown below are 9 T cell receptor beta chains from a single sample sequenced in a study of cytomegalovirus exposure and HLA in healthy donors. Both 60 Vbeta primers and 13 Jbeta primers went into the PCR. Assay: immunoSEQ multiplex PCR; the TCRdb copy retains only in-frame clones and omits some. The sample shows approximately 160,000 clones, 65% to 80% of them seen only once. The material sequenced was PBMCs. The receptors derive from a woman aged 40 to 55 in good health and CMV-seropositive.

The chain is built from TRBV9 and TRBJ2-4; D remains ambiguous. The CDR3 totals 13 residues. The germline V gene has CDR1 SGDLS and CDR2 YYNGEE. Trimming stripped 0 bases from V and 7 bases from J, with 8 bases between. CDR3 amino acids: CASSVGDWNIQYF. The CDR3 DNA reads TGTGCCAGCAGCGTAGGAGACTGGAACATTCAGTACTTC.

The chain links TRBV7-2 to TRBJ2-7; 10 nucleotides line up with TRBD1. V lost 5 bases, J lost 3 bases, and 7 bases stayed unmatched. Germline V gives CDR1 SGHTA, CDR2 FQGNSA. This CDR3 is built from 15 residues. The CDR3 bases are TGTGCCAGCAGCCCGCAGGGACAGGGGCTCTACGAGCAGTACTTC. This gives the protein CASSPQGQGLYEQYF.

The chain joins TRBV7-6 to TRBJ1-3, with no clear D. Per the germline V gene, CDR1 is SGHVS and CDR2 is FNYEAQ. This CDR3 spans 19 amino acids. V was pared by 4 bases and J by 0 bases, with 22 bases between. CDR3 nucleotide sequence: TGTGCCAGCAGCTCCCCGAGGGCCTCTCTCCTAAGCTCTGGAAACACCATATATTTT. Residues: CASSSPRASLLSSGNTIYF. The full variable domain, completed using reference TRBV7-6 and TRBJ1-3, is GAGVSQSPRYKVTKRGQDVALRCDPISGHVSLYWYRQALGQGPEFLTYFNYEAQQDKSGLPNDRFSAERPEGSISTLTIQRTEQRDSAMYRCASSSPRASLLSSGNTIYFGEGSWLTVV.

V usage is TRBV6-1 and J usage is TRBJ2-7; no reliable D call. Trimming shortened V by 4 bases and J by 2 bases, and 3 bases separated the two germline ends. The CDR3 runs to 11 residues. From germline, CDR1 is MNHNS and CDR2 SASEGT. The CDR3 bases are TGTGCCAGCAGTGCAACCTACGAGCAGTACTTC. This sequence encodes CASSATYEQYF.

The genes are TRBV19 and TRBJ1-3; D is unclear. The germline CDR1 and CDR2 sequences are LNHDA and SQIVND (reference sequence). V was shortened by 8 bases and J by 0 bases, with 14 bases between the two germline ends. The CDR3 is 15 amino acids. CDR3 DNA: TGTGCCAGTCGGAGTGGCAGCTTCTCTGGAAACACCATATATTTT. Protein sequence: CASRSGSFSGNTIYF.

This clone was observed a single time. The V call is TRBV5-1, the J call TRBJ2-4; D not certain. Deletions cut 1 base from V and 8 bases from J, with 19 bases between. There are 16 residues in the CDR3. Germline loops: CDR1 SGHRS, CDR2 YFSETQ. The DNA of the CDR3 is TGCGCCAGCAGCTTGTCTGCGAGGCACTCTAAGGACATTCAGTACTTC. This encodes CASSLSARHSKDIQYF. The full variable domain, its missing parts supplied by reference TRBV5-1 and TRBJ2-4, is KAGVTQTPRYLIKTRGQQVTLSCSPISGHRSVSWYQQTPGQGLQFLFEYFSETQRNKGNFPGRFSGRQFSNSRSEMNVSTLELGDSALYLCASSLSARHSKDIQYFGAGTRLSVL.

CDR3: CASSAWDRFPPTMSWAQFF. The CDR3 nucleotides are TGTGCCAGCAGCGCCTGGGACAGATTTCCCCCGACGATGAGCTGGGCCCAGTTCTTC. This chain connects TRBV7-9 to TRBJ2-1; 7 bases are shared with TRBD1. Germline CDR1 reads SEHNR; CDR2 reads FQNEAQ (reference sequence). After removal of 5 bases from V and 13 bases from J, the junction contained 29 bases not matched to a gene. This CDR3 spans 19 amino acids.

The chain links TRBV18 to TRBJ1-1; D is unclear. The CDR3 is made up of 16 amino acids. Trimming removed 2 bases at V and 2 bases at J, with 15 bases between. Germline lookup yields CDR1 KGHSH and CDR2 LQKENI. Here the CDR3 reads CASSPYEGTLNTEAFF. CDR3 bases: TGTGCCAGCTCACCATATGAGGGTACCCTTAACACTGAAGCTTTCTTT. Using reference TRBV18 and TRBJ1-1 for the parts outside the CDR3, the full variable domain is NAGVMQNPRHLVRRRGQEARLRCSPMKGHSHVYWYRQLPEEGLKFMVYLQKENIIDESGMPKERFSAEFPKEGPSILRIQQVVRGDSAAYFCASSPYEGTLNTEAFFGQGTRLTVV.

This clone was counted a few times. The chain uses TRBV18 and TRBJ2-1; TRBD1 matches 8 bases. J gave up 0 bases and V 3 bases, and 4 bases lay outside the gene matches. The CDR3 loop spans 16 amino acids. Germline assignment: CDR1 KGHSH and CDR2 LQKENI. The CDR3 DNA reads TGTGCCAGCTCACCCAGGGGGCAGAGCTCCTACAATGAGCAGTTCTTC. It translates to CASSPRGQSSYNEQFF.